This T cell receptor (beta chain) was captured by sequencing in a study of cytomegalovirus exposure and HLA in healthy donors (dated 2017 in TCRdb). Some background on the complete study: An earlier analysis of about 530 of the donors reported 250 to 350 Gb of sequence data and 117 million unique TCR beta sequences obtained from 180 million or so T cells. A later analysis re-examined previously published TCR beta repertoires from around 670 donors and added high-resolution HLA genotyping to investigate patterns of TCR occurrence. Four to six DR-DQ haplotypes were handled as single units for association and clustering, since linkage in the cohort was strong. The genetic ancestry cluster associated with self-reported Caucasian donors included 65% to 90% of the 398 genotyped donors. An early release that covered 500 to 800 HLA-typed donors contained approximately 300 gigabases of sequencing data and 70 million to 100 million unique TCR sequences. In addition to the first cohort of 650 to 800 subjects, a separate validation cohort of approximately 120 different subjects was used. All discovery cohort repertoires had been generated on a single sequencing platform. The aim of the study was to test whether cataloging public T cell receptors could identify signatures of past pathogen exposure. HLA typing covered class I and class II loci at four-digit resolution. An earlier analysis of fewer than 750 of the donors used high-throughput TCR beta sequencing to judge whether each TCR beta V gene segment behaved as functional or pseudogenic. Among roughly 400 genotyped donors of the cohort, an average of about 240,000 unique TCR beta nucleotide sequences was sequenced per donor, of which approximately 19% were non-productive. Typing coverage differed by locus: A, B, C, DRB1 and DQB1 were typed in about 629-630 donors, DQA1 in approximately 520, DPA1 in some 600, and DPB1 in just under 490. Using immunosequencing, the study profiled T cell repertoires from around 670 subjects and related those repertoires to cytomegalovirus serostatus. In the later analysis, no new phenotypic data were used to find candidate immune exposures; instead, reliance was placed on TCR beta sequences and their occurrence across donors. In a later genetic analysis, genome-wide SNP genotypes for about 65% of the roughly 670 donors were used, and that subset was treated as a discovery cohort. To predict cytomegalovirus infection status, the study brought together high-throughput TCR immunosequencing, statistical association of individual TCRs with disease status, and machine learning. Donor age, sex, ethnicity and CMV serostatus were compiled together with the repertoire data.

The cohort comprised around 690 healthy bone marrow donors. All cohort members were sampled while nominally healthy, although unrecorded immune exposures were likely present. The donor was CMV seronegative and was included in the group of hundreds of seronegative cohort members. Every donor gave a peripheral blood sample, and the peripheral blood mononuclear cells from that sample were used for TCR beta sequencing. Genomic DNA extraction from the blood cell samples was performed with the Qiagen DNeasy Blood Extraction Kit. Library preparation used the immunoSEQ multiplex PCR assay. For the multiplex PCR, a mixture combining 60 forward primers for TCR Vbeta segments and 13 reverse primers for TCR Jbeta segments was used. The CDR3 region of rearranged TCR beta genes was amplified from genomic DNA by a multiplex PCR assay. The Illumina HiSeq System was used to sequence the amplified TCR beta libraries as 87-base-pair reads. Under the source paper's analysis protocol: Across the 666 repertoires, a later analysis counted tens of millions of unique TCR beta chains, some 11 million of which were shared by at least two donors. Raw reads were error-corrected and collapsed into unique sequences with a nearest-neighbor algorithm that merged closely related sequences to remove PCR and sequencing errors. V, D and J gene segments were assigned by aligning CDR3 sequences to IMGT reference sequences. Each retained sequence needed at least a six-nucleotide match to both a V gene segment and a J gene segment. Rearrangements were called productive when the CDR3 lacked stop codons and stayed in frame with V and J; all others were non-productive. Following IMGT convention, CDR3 was defined as the stretch from the second conserved V-encoded cysteine up to the conserved J-encoded phenylalanine. Sequences without an unambiguous match to a single V gene segment were excluded from the earlier analysis of over 500 of the donors. An earlier analysis of fewer than 750 of the donors classified V segments as functional when productive rearrangements were above 56.7% and as segregating when the standard deviation between donors was above 5%. A statistical classification framework was developed to diagnose cytomegalovirus status using the catalog of TCR beta chain sequences. In a later analysis, V and J genes were assigned by comparing TCR nucleotide sequences against IMGT/GENE-DB human TR gene sequences. Using the TCRdist pipeline, a later analysis assigned CDR3 sequences along with most-parsimonious VDJ recombination scenarios. In a later analysis, each TCR beta chain was defined by its CDR3 amino acid sequence together with its V-gene family, and reads lacking a unique V-gene family were excluded. To address suspected cross-contamination and a sequencing artifact, a later analysis removed approximately 600 highly shared, low-generation-probability nucleotide sequences. For each public chain, a later analysis derived a clonal expansion index from normalized ranks of inferred template counts within each repertoire. In a later analysis, generation probabilities were computed using a VDJ recombination model fitted to out-of-frame rearrangements, and the results were checked against IGoR. A later analysis scored TCR-TCR, TCR-HLA and TCR-CMV co-occurrence with hypergeometric tests, applying a repertoire-size bias correction to TCR pairs. In a later analysis, false discovery rates were estimated by permuting HLA or CMV assignments 20 times. In a later analysis, co-occurring TCRs were grouped using DBSCAN, with TCRdist sequence similarity added in when clustering inside HLA-allele-positive subsets. Co-occurrence clustering excluded repertoires with fewer than 30,000 or more than 120,000 public chains, plus five with anomalous nucleotide sharing. Imported from immuneACCESS, the table was reduced by TCRdb to in-frame sequences with V and J called. These copies leave out some clones; in studies compared against another copy, an unresolved V gene accounts for under half, and the cause of the remainder is not known. That table furnishes V, J and clone size, whereas the DNA furnished D and trimming. This sample lists under 150,000 clones; roughly four fifths were detected once. Roughly 1.8% of the sample is in the top ten clones.

Regarding this clone: Its target antigen remains unknown. One base away there is no much larger clone; base qualities are not given.

Trimming costs V 1 base and J 12 bases, and their ends lie 16 bases apart. The CDR3, cysteine through phenylalanine, is 14 amino acids long. Only the CDR3 DNA stays, 42 bases, in frame from base 1. Via the germline V gene, CDR1 is SNHLY and CDR2 FYNNEI. Broad study findings and their caveats: HLA typing was unavailable for some donors at each locus, so association tests used only the typed subset. The study gave a list of around 170 TCR beta chains associated with cytomegalovirus. In a later genetic analysis, fewer N-insertions in productive TCRs were reported among donors in an Asian-associated ancestry cluster than the roughly 700-donor mean. Over 15 rarely observed V segments, including chromosome 9 orphons, were excluded from the earlier analysis of about 500 of the donors because counts were too low. The 87-base-pair reads could not distinguish some IMGT-functional V segments, including TRBV6-2 and TRBV6-3, so those segments were excluded. An association between a missense DCLRE1C variant and V-gene and J-gene trimming of TCR beta chains was found in a later genetic analysis and replicated in an independent cohort. In a later analysis, some 17,000 TCR beta sequences were associated with specific HLA alleles at a false discovery rate of 0.05. In both the original and validation cohorts, the classifier was reported to diagnose cytomegalovirus status with high specificity and sensitivity. Strong co-occurrence of HLA alleles, especially DR and DQ, made assigning TCR associations to individual alleles difficult. According to a later analysis, TCR association rates differed among HLA loci, with DRB1 alleles showing the most associated TCRs and HLA-C alleles showing the fewest. In a later analysis, most CMV-associated TCR beta chains were found to appear HLA-restricted, with HLA associations seemingly driven largely by CMV exposure. CMV serostatus was the only immune exposure information available for the cohort. Three of the identified cytomegalovirus-associated TCR beta chains were confirmed in vitro to be specific for cytomegalovirus antigens. A cluster of highly shared sequence variants was judged likely to represent a technical artifact of the sequencing pipeline. In a later analysis, HLA-associated TCR beta chains were found to be more clonally expanded and to have lower generation probabilities than equally common non-associated chains. Most TCR sequences were observed very rarely across donors, whereas some public TCRs were present in many individuals. The cohort was sequenced for TCR beta chains only, and without alpha or paired-chain data the features that could be detected were limited. Several of the top co-occurrence clusters appeared to be linked to parvovirus B19, influenza, CMV and Epstein-Barr virus, according to a later analysis. Presence/absence analyses assumed roughly uniform sequencing depth across donors, an assumption that may not hold. A further reported finding was that TCR beta sequences accurately predicted the HLA-A and HLA-B alleles for most subjects in the first cohort. Linkage disequilibrium might explain the correlated functional status among segregating V segments, but an unknown experimental factor could not be ruled out. The authors suggested that the approach could potentially be extended to other disease states and immunological phenotypes. In an earlier analysis of 587 of the donors, most TCR beta V segments were observed in productive rearrangements about 87% or about 30% of the time, broadly matching IMGT annotations.

Sequenced material: PBMCs. The rearrangement joined TRBV2 to TRBJ2-1, with no confidently assigned D gene. This TCR was recovered from a man between 18 and 35 years old in good health and CMV-seronegative. The bases are TGTGCCAGCAGTGAAGGGTTCTTCGGGTCGAGGCAGTTCTTC. Translated, this is CASSEGFFGSRQFF.